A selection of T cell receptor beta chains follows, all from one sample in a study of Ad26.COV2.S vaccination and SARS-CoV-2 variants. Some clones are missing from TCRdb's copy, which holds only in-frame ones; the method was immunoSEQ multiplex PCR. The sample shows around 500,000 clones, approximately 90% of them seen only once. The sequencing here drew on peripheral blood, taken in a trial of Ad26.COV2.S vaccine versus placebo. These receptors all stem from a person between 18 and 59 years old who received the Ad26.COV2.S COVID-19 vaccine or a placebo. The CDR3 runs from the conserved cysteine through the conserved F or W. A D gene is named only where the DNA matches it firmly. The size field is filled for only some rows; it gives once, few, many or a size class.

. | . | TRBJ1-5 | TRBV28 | TGTGCCAGCAGTGGTAGTACCATTCCCCAGCATTTT | CASSGSTIPQHF
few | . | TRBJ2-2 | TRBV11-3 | TGTGCCAGCAGCTTAGACAGGGCTGGGGAGCTGTTTTTT | CASSLDRAGELFF
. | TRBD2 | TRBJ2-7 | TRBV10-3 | TGTGCCATCAGTGAGCCGGGACTAGCGGGAGGCTACGAGCAGTACTTC | CAISEPGLAGGYEQYF
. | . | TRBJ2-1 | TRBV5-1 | TGCGCCAGCAGCTTTGGGAATTCCTACAATGAGCAGTTCTTC | CASSFGNSYNEQFF
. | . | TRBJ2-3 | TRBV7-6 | TGTGCCAGCAGCTCCGGGACGGCAGATACGCAGTATTTT | CASSSGTADTQYF
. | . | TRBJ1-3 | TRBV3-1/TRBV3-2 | TGTGCCAGCAGCCAAGAGGGTCCGAAGGCTTCTGGAAACACCATATATTTT | CASSQEGPKASGNTIYF
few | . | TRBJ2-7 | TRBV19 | TGTGCCAGTAGTATCAGGGGTACGGCCTACGAGCAGTACTTC | CASSIRGTAYEQYF
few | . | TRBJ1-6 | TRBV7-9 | TGTGCCAGCAGACAACCGGGAGGGGGGGGTAATTCACCCCTCCACTTT | CASRQPGGGGNSPLHF
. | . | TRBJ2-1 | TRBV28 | TGTGCCAGCAGCCCCCCCGGGGGGCGGAGGTACAATGAGCAGTTCTTC | CASSPPGGRRYNEQFF
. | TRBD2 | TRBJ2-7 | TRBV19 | TGTGCCAGTAGTATTGGGGGACTAGCGGGGGAGCAGTACTTC | CASSIGGLAGEQYF
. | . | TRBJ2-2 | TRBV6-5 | TGTGCCAGCAGTTACGGTCTACCCACCGGGGAGCTGTTTTTT | CASSYGLPTGELFF
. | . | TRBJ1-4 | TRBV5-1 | TGCGCCAGCAGCTCAGGGACGTTTAATGAAAAACTGTTTTTT | CASSSGTFNEKLFF
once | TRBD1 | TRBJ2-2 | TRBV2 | TGTGCCAGCAGTGAAGCGAACAGGGGAAGAGGGGAGCTGTTTTTT | CASSEANRGRGELFF
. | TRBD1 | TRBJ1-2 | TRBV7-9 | TGTGCCAGCAGCCCACCGACAGGGTTCCACTATGGCTACACCTTC | CASSPPTGFHYGYTF
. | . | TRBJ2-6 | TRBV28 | TGTGCCAGCAGCCCTGACAGGTCTGGGGCCAACGTCCTGACTTTC | CASSPDRSGANVLTF
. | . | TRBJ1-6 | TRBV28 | TGTGCCAGCAGGCCCATCAATTCACCCCTCCACTTT | CASRPINSPLHF
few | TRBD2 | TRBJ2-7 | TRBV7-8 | TGTGCCAGCAGAGAGGGGACTAGCGGCTACGAGCAGTACTTC | CASREGTSGYEQYF
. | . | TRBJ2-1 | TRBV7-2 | TGTGCCAGCAGCTTAGAGGTGCTAGCACGGAATGAGCAGTTCTTC | CASSLEVLARNEQFF
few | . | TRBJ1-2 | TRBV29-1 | TGCAGCGTTGGATTGGGGATAAGGAATGGCTACACCTTC | CSVGLGIRNGYTF
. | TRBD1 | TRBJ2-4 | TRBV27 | TGTGCCAGCAGTTTATTACCGCCTAAGAACCGGGACAGAAAAAACATTCAGTACTTC | CASSLLPPKNRDRKNIQYF
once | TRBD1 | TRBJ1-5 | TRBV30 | TGTGCCTGGACCCTCGGACCTAACAGGGGCGGGCGTCAGCCCCAGCATTTT | CAWTLGPNRGGRQPQHF
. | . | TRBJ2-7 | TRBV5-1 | TGCGCCAGCAGCTTCGGAGACAGCTCCTACGAGCAGTACTTC | CASSFGDSSYEQYF
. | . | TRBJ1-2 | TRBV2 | TGTGCCAGCAGGAGGAACTATGGCTACACCTTC | CASRRNYGYTF
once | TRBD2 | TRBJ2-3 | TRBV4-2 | TGTGCCAGCACCCTGGGGGTAGCTAGCGGCTCGTCTTGGGATACGCAGTATTTT | CASTLGVASGSSWDTQYF
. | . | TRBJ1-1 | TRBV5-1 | TGCGCCAGCAGCAGTGACAGGTCCTCGGGCACTGAAGCTTTCTTT | CASSSDRSSGTEAFF
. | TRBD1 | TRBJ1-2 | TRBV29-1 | TGCAGCGTACAAAGGGGGCAGGACCAAGGGGGCTACACCTTC | CSVQRGQDQGGYTF
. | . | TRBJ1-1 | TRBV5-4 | TGTGCCAGCAGCTTGCGGAGGGACATTGGCAAAAAGGGGAACACTGAAGCTTTCTTT | CASSLRRDIGKKGNTEAFF
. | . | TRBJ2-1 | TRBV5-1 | TGCGCCAGCAGCTCCCTGGGGGGGGCCAATGAGCAGTTCTTC | CASSSLGGANEQFF
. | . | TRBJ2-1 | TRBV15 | TGTGCCACCAGCAGAGCTCAGGGGCCCTACAATGAGCAGTTCTTC | CATSRAQGPYNEQFF
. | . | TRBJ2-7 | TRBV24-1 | TGTGCCACCACCGGGCGGGAAGGGGTAGAGCAGTACTTC | CATTGREGVEQYF
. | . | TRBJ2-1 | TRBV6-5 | TGTGCCAGCAGTTACAGGGGACAAGGTCCGAGGGATGAGCAGTTCTTC | CASSYRGQGPRDEQFF
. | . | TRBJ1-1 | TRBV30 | TGTGCCTGGCGAACCGGGCAGAACACTGAAGCTTTCTTT | CAWRTGQNTEAFF
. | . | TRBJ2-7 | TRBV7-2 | TGTGCCAGCAGCTTATCCCCCGAGGAGCAGTACTTC | CASSLSPEEQYF
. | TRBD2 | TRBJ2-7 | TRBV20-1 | TGCAGTGCTAGTCGGGCGGGAGTCTCCTACGAGCAGTACTTC | CSASRAGVSYEQYF
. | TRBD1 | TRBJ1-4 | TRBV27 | TGTGCCAGCAGAATGGGACAGGGGGTATCCTCTAATGAAAAACTGTTTTTT | CASRMGQGVSSNEKLFF
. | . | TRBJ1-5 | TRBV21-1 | TGTGCCAGCAGCAAAATCCCCCCACAGAATACTAGCAATCAGCCCCAGCATTTT | CASSKIPPQNTSNQPQHF
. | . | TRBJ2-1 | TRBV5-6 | TGTGCCAGCAGCTTGTTAGGCGTCTCCTACAATGAGCAGTTCTTC | CASSLLGVSYNEQFF
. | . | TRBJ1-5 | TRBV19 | TGTGCCAGTAGTAGGACAGAGTTTACCAATCAGCCCCAGCATTTT | CASSRTEFTNQPQHF
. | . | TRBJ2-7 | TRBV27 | TGTGCCAGCAGTTTGCAGAGGGGGTACGAGCAGTACTTC | CASSLQRGYEQYF
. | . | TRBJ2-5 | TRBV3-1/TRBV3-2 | TGTGCCAGCAGCCAAGGGGGCATGACCCAGTACTTC | CASSQGGMTQYF
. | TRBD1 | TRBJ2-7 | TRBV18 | TGTGCCAGCTCACCGAGTTCTGGGACAGGGGGTTTGAACGAGCAGTACTTC | CASSPSSGTGGLNEQYF
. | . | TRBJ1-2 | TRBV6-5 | TGTGCCAGCAGAAAGGTGGGGGTTAACTATGGCTACACCTTC | CASRKVGVNYGYTF
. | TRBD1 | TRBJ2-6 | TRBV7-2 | TGTGCCAGCAGGCTCGGGGGACAGGGGCCCCTCCTGACTTTC | CASRLGGQGPLLTF
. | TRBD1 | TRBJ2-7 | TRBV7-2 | TGTGCCAGCAGCTTTTCCAGGGGGAACTACGAGCAGTACTTC | CASSFSRGNYEQYF
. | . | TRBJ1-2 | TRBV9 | TGTGCCAGCAGCGTAGGGACCGGGGGGGTCTATGGCTACACCTTC | CASSVGTGGVYGYTF
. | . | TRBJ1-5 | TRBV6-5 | TGTGCCAGCAGATCCTTACGAGACAGCCATCAGCCCCAGCATTTT | CASRSLRDSHQPQHF
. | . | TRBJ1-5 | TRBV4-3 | TGCGCCAGCAGCCAAGATCGGGTCGGGCAGCCCCAGCATTTT | CASSQDRVGQPQHF
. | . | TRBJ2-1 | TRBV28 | TGTGCCAGCAGTTGGGCTCAGGCGGGGACCTACAATGAGCAGTTCTTC | CASSWAQAGTYNEQFF
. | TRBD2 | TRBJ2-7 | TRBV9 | TGTGCCAGCAGCCCCAGTAGCGGGGGGGCCTACGAGCAGTACTTC | CASSPSSGGAYEQYF
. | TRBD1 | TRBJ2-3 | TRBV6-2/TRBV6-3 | TGTGCCAGCAGTTACTCCTACATCGGACAGGGTCGACAGTCAGATACGCAGTATTTT | CASSYSYIGQGRQSDTQYF
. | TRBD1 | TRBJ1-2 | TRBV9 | TGTGCCAGCAGCGCTACTAAGACAGGGGGCAAAATTAGCTACACCTTC | CASSATKTGGKISYTF
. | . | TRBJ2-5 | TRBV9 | TGTGCCAGCAGCTCTTCAGGGGGGACGGAGACCCAGTACTTC | CASSSSGGTETQYF
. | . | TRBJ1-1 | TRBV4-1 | TGCGCCAGCAGCCAACTCGTCGGTACTGAAGCTTTCTTT | CASSQLVGTEAFF
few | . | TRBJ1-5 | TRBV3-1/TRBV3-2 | TGTGCCAGCAGCCTTGGGACCGAGAATCAGCCCCAGCATTTT | CASSLGTENQPQHF
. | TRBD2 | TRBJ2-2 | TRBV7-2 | TGTGCCAGCAGCTCGGGACTAGCGGGGGCCCCCGGGGAGCTGTTTTTT | CASSSGLAGAPGELFF
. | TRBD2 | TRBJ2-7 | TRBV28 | TGTGCCAGCAGTTTATTCGGCACTAGCGGGCTTTTCGAGCAGTACTTC | CASSLFGTSGLFEQYF
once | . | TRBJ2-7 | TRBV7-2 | TGTGCCAGCAGCTCGGGACCCCAGTTGGGCAGGGTCGAGCAGTACTTC | CASSSGPQLGRVEQYF
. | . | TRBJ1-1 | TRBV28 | TGTGCCAGCACAGGAAACACTGAAGCTTTCTTT | CASTGNTEAFF
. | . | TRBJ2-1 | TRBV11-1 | TGTGCCAGCAGCTTGGGTAATGAGCAGTTCTTC | CASSLGNEQFF